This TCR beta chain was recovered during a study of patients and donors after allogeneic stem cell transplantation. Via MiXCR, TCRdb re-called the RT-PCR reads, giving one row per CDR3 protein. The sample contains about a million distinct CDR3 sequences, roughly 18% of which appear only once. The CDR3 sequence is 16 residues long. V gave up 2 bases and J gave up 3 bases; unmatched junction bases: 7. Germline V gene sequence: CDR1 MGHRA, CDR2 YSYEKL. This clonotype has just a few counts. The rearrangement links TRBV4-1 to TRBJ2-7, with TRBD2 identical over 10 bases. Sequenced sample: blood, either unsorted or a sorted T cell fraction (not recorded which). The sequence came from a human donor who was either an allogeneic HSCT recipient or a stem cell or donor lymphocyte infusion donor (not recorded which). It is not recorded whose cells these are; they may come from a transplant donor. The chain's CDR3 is CASSQPLAGDRYEQYF. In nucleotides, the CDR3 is TGCGCCAGCAGCCAACCGCTAGCGGGAGACCGCTACGAGCAGTACTTC.